These 10 T cell receptor beta chains share one sample of origin, sequenced in a study of T-cell memory formation after mild COVID-19. TCRdb reanalysed the 5' RACE reads using MiXCR and keeps one entry per CDR3 protein. The repertoire holds about 240,000 distinct CDR3 sequences, with 8% to 10% as singletons. Material: PBMCs or a T cell subset sorted from them (not recorded which). The receptors here all came from a man between 18 and 35 years old who had mild COVID-19 (a few samples of this study predate the infection). Cell type and time point are not known.

This clonotype came up a few times. V usage is TRBV7-2 and J usage is TRBJ2-5; TRBD1 matches 7 bases. The V gene's germline CDR1 is SGHTA and CDR2 FQGNSA. The CDR3 loop spans 15 amino acids. Losses at the gene ends were 5 bases for V and 1 base for J; bases not matched to a gene: 7. CDR3 sequence: CASSPSGQPQETQYF. The CDR3 DNA is TGTGCCAGCAGCCCCTCGGGACAGCCCCAAGAGACCCAGTACTTC.

The rearrangement joins TRBV20-1 to TRBJ2-5, with a weak D call TRBD2 (5 bases). From germline, CDR1 is DFQATT and CDR2 SNEGSKA (reference sequence). V gave up 6 bases and J gave up 1 base, with 12 bases separating them. There are 13 residues in the CDR3. This CDR3 reads CSAKDGVQETQYF. The DNA for the CDR3 is TGCAGTGCAAAGGACGGGGTCCAAGAGACCCAGTACTTC.

A few counts support this clonotype. This rearrangement joins TRBV19 to TRBJ1-6; possibly TRBD1 for D (6 bases). Trimming shortened V by 9 bases and J by 14 bases, and 11 bases separated the two germline ends. The CDR3 consists of 10 residues. Per the germline V gene, CDR1 is LNHDA and CDR2 is SQIVND (reference sequence). The CDR3 region is CASEGTSLHF. The CDR3 DNA sequence: TGTGCCAGCGAAGGGACATCCCTCCACTTT.

This clonotype has a count of ten or more. This sequence joins TRBV7-8 and TRBJ1-6; 9 bases map to TRBD1. V gave up 6 bases and J gave up 1 base; unmatched junction bases: 4. Germline CDR1 reads SGHVS; CDR2 reads FQNEAQ. The CDR3 spans 16 residues. CDR3 DNA: TGTGCCAGCAGGGGGGACAGGGAGTCCTATAATTCACCCCTCCACTTT. Protein sequence: CASRGDRESYNSPLHF.

The gene calls are TRBV27 and TRBJ1-1; D is unclear. V dropped 8 bases and J dropped 7 bases, with 17 bases sitting between them. This CDR3 contains 13 residues. The V gene's germline CDR1 is MNHEY and CDR2 SMNVEV (reference sequence). CDR3 sequence: CASWPSGAIEAFF. The CDR3 coding sequence is TGTGCCAGCTGGCCTTCGGGTGCAATTGAAGCTTTCTTT.

V and J are TRBV7-2 and TRBJ1-2; a possible D gene is TRBD1 (6 bases). Trimming pared 7 bases from V and 0 bases from J, leaving 12 bases between. Germline V gene sequence: CDR1 SGHTA, CDR2 FQGNSA. There are 14 residues in the CDR3. The CDR3 sequence is CASIPDRTNYGYTF. The CDR3 nucleotides are TGTGCCAGCATTCCCGACAGGACTAACTATGGCTACACCTTC.

J is TRBJ1-1 and V is TRBV18; D is possibly TRBD1 (5 bases). Germline V gene data show CDR1 as KGHSH and CDR2 as LQKENI. V was shortened by 1 base and J by 1 base, with 10 bases between the two germline ends. The CDR3 has 15 residues. The CDR3 sequence: CASSPLGDGNTEAFF. Written as DNA, the CDR3 is TGTGCCAGCTCACCACTAGGGGACGGGAACACTGAAGCTTTCTTT.

This clonotype was seen more than once but under ten times. J is TRBJ2-7 and V is TRBV10-1; D unresolved. V was trimmed by 6 bases and J by 4 bases, leaving 16 bases between them. The CDR3 covers 14 residues. Germline-derived CDR1 and CDR2 are WNHNN and SYGVQD (reference sequence). CDR3: CASRGSSNYYEQYV. CDR3 nucleotide sequence: TGCGCCAGCAGGGGCAGCTCAAATTATTACGAGCAGTACGTC.

This clonotype showed up just a few times. The V gene is TRBV12-1, the J gene TRBJ1-1; the D call TRBD1 from the table was never checked on the DNA. TRBV12-1 is a pseudogene segment. CDR3 size: 13 residues. CDR3 nucleotides: TGTGCCAGCAGCTTTGATTATGGGGGAGAAGGTTTCTTT. This translates into CASSFDYGGEGFF.

This clonotype was observed at least ten times. The J gene is TRBJ1-1, the V gene TRBV7-9, with no clear D. The germline gives CDR1 SEHNR, CDR2 FQNEAQ (reference sequence). The V and J ends lost 5 bases and 5 bases respectively, with 12 bases between them. CDR3 length equals 13 residues. CDR3 sequence: CASSRRLDTEAFF. As DNA, the CDR3 is TGTGCCAGCAGCCGCAGATTGGATACTGAAGCTTTCTTT.